This T cell receptor (beta chain) was identified in a study of control samples from healthy donors and cancer patients. Profiled with immunoSEQ multiplex PCR; TCRdb holds only in-frame clones, not every one. The table includes under 55,000 clones, roughly 90% detected once. V was pared by 0 bases and J by 5 bases, with 1 base of the junction left unmatched. The V gene's germline CDR1 is MRHNA and CDR2 SNTAGT. This CDR3 has 16 residues. The source is a middle-aged woman with head and neck cancer. The chain is built from TRBV6-4 and TRBJ2-3; the match to TRBD2 covers 14 bases. The sequencing sample was made of PBMCs. The CDR3 sequence: CASSDSGTSGRDTQYF. The CDR3 DNA follows: TGTGCCAGCAGTGACTCAGGGACTAGCGGGAGAGATACGCAGTATTTT.